This T cell receptor beta chain was sequenced for a study of blood T cell repertoires in COVID-19. Study as a whole: The samples span acute and convalescent COVID-19 from the United States, Italy and Spain.

Patients of the Seattle cohort, enrolled during active infection, were followed longitudinally. Source study methods: It was from reference gene primer amplification that nucleated cell counts were estimated. Here immunoSEQ multiplex PCR was the method, and the copy in TCRdb shows in-frame clones only, minus some. The V and J calls and clone size come from that table; D and trimming were worked out from the DNA. The repertoire has roughly 300,000 clones, approximately 93% of them found once; the top ten carry about 2.2%. CDR3 length equals 12 residues. The V end lost 8 bases, the J end lost 2 bases, and 10 bases lay between the germline ends. The germline V gene encodes CDR1 GTSNPN and CDR2 SVGIG (reference sequence).

Sequencing used peripheral blood. The source of this sequence is a woman in her 30s with COVID-19, enrolled during active disease. The rearrangement links TRBV30 to TRBJ1-3, with unresolved D. The CDR3 DNA is TGTGCCGGGGAGCGACCTGGAAACACCATATATTTT. Translated: CAGERPGNTIYF.